This TCR beta chain comes out of a study of Tregs in tolerant kidney transplant recipients. Overall study context: Related graft donors supplied nonmyeloablative bone marrow transplants, and mixed chimerism was transient.

Regarding the study as a whole: Some patients' samples used different primers over time, so nucleotide sequences weren't comparable. Activated donor B cell expansion appeared to reveal the most relevant donor-specific TCRbeta repertoire.

Measured with immunoSEQ multiplex PCR; TCRdb has only the in-frame clones, and not every one. This table holds some 71,000 clones, about 89% found once. The germline V gene encodes CDR1 LNHDA and CDR2 SQIVND (reference sequence). The CDR3 loop spans 15 amino acids. The V segment lost 4 bases and the J segment 5 bases; nucleotides outside the gene matches: 6. Points on this clone: Its antigen is currently unknown.

This chain joins TRBV19 and TRBJ2-7; 12 bases fit TRBD1. Sequencing used CD4+ T cells from blood, obtained before the transplant. The sequence came from a human donor who received a combined kidney and bone marrow transplant. The CDR3 is CASSTGTGGDHEQYF. The CDR3 DNA reads as TGTGCCAGTAGTACCGGGACAGGGGGCGACCACGAGCAGTACTTC.